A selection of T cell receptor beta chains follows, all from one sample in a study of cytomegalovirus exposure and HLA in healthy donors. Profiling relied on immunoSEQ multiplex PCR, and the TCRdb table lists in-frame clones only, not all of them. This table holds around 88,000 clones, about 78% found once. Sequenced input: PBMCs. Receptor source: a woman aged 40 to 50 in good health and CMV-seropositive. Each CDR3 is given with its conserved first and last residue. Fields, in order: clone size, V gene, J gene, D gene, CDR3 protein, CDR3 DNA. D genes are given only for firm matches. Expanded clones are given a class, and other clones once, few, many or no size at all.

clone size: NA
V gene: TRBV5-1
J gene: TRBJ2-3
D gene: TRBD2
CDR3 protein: CASSIGLAGGPWDTQYF
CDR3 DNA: TGCGCCAGCAGCATAGGACTAGCGGGAGGGCCGTGGGATACGCAGTATTTT

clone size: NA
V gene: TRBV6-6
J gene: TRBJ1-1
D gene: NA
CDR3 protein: CASSMGGDKNTEAFF
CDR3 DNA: TGTGCCAGCAGTATGGGGGGAGACAAGAACACTGAAGCTTTCTTT

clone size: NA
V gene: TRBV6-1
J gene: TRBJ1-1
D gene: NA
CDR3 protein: CASSGASRVKTEAFF
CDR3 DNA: TGTGCCAGCAGCGGCGCGAGCAGGGTGAAAACTGAAGCTTTCTTT

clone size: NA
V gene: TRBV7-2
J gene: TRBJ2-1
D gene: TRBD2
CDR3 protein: CASSSHSGSRKASYNEQFF
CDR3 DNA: TGTGCCAGCAGCTCCCATAGCGGGAGTAGAAAGGCCTCCTACAATGAGCAGTTCTTC

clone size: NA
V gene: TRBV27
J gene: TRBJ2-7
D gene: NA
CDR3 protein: CASKRAGVYEQYF
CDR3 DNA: TGTGCCAGCAAGAGAGCAGGGGTCTACGAGCAGTACTTC

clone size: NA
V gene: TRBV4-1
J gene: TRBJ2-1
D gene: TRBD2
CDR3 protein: CASSGLAGRLYSYNEQFF
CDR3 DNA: TGCGCCAGCAGTGGACTAGCGGGACGACTTTACTCCTACAATGAGCAGTTCTTC

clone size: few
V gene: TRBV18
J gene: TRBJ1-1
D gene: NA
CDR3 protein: CASGGGRNTEAFF
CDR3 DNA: TGTGCCAGTGGCGGCGGAAGGAACACTGAAGCTTTCTTT

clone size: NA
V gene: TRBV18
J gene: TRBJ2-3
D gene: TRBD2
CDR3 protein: CASSPQTSGKKTDTQYF
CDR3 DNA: TGTGCCAGCTCACCCCAGACTAGCGGGAAGAAAACAGATACGCAGTATTTT

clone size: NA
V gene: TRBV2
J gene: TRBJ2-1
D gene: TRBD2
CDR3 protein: CASTSSGLAGGSSYNEQFF
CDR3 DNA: TGTGCCAGCACCTCCTCCGGACTAGCGGGAGGAAGCTCCTACAATGAGCAGTTCTTC

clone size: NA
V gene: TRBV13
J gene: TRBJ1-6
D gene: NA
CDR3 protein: CASSPTPEGNSPLHF
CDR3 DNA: TGTGCCAGCAGCCCTACTCCCGAGGGTAATTCACCCCTCCACTTT

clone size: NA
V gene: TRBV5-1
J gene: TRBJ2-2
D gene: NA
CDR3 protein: CASSFQPQGWDTGELFF
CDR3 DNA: TGCGCCAGCAGCTTCCAACCACAGGGATGGGACACCGGGGAGCTGTTTTTT

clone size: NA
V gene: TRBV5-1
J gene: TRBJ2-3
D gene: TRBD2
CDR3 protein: CASSLITGTTYTDTQYF
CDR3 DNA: TGCGCCAGCAGCCTAATAACTGGGACTACCTACACAGATACGCAGTATTTT

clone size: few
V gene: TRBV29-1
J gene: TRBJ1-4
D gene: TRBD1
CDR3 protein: CSVAGQGDEKLFF
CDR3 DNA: TGCAGCGTTGCGGGACAGGGAGATGAAAAACTGTTTTTT

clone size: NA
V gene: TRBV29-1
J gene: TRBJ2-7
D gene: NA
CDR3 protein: CSVVREATYEQYF
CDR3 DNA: TGCAGCGTTGTGCGAGAGGCTACCTACGAGCAGTACTTC

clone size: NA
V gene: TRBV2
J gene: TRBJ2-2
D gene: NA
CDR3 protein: CASTRKGATGGELFF
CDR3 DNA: TGTGCCAGCACCAGAAAAGGGGCCACCGGCGGGGAGCTGTTTTTT

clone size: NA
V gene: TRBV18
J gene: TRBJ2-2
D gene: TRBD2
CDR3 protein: CASSPLAGENTGELFF
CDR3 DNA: TGTGCCAGCTCACCACTAGCGGGCGAGAACACCGGGGAGCTGTTTTTT

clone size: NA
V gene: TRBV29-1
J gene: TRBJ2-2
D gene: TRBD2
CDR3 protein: CSVGVSRELTGELFF
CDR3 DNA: TGCAGCGTTGGGGTCTCGCGGGAGCTCACCGGGGAGCTGTTTTTT

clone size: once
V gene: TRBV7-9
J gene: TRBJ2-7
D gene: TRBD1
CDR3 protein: CSSSLGITGAGNEQYF
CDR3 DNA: TGTTCCAGCAGCTTAGGGATCACAGGGGCCGGGAACGAGCAGTACTTC

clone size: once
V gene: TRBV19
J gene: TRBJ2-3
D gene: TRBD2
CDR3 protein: CASSPTSGVSTDTQYF
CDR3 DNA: TGTGCCAGTAGTCCGACTAGCGGGGTTAGCACAGATACGCAGTATTTT

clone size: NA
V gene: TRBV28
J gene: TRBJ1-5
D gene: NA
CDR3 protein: CASSSPGTKGYQPQHF
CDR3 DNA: TGTGCCAGCAGTTCCCCCGGGACAAAGGGCTATCAGCCCCAGCATTTT

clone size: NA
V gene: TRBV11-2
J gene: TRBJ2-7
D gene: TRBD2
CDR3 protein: CASSSKAGGPHEQYF
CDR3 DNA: TGTGCCAGCAGCTCTAAAGCGGGAGGTCCACACGAGCAGTACTTC

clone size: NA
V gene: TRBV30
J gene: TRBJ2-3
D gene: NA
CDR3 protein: CAWSVLWATDTQYF
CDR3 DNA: TGTGCCTGGAGTGTGTTGTGGGCAACAGATACGCAGTATTTT

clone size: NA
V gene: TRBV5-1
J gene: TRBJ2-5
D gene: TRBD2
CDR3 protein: CASKTSGVQETQYF
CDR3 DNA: TGCGCCAGCAAGACTAGCGGGGTCCAAGAGACCCAGTACTTC

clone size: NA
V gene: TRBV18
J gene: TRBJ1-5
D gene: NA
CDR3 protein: CASSPTQGENQPQHF
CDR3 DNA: TGTGCCAGCTCACCAACGCAGGGTGAGAATCAGCCCCAGCATTTT

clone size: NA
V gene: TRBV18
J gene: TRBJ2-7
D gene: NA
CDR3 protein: CASSPNKPSGVEQYF
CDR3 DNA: TGTGCCAGCTCACCGAATAAACCGTCAGGGGTCGAGCAGTACTTC

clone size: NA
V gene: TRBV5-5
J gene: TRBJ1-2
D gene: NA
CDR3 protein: CASSLNQGIGYGYTF
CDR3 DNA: TGTGCCAGCAGCCTGAACCAGGGGATCGGCTATGGCTACACCTTC

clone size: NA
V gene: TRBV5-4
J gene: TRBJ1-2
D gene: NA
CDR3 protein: CASSALGRSNGYTF
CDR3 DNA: TGTGCCAGCAGCGCCCTCGGGAGATCTAATGGCTACACCTTC

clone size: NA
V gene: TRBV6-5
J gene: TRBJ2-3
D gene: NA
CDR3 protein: CATKDRYTDTQYF
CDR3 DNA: TGTGCCACCAAGGACAGATACACAGATACGCAGTATTTT

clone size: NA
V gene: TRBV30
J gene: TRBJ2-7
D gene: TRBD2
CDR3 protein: CAWSATDTSGYEQYF
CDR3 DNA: TGTGCCTGGAGTGCCACCGATACTAGCGGCTACGAGCAGTACTTC

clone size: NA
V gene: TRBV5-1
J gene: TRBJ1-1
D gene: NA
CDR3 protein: CASSLWEHMNTEAFF
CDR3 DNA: TGCGCCAGCAGCTTATGGGAGCACATGAACACTGAAGCTTTCTTT

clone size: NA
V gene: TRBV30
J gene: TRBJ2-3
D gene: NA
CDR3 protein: CAWSAKSDTQYF
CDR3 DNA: TGTGCCTGGAGCGCTAAGTCAGATACGCAGTATTTT

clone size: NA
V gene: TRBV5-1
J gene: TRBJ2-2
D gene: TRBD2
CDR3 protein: CASSWGTSGNTGELFF
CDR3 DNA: TGCGCCAGCAGCTGGGGGACTAGCGGGAACACCGGGGAGCTGTTTTTT

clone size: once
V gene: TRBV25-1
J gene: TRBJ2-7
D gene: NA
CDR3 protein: CASSELVTDRGYEQYF
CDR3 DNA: TGTGCCAGCAGTGAATTGGTGACGGATCGGGGTTACGAGCAGTACTTC

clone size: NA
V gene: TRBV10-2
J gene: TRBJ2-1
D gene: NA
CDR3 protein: CASSRQVEQFF
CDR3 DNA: TGCGCCAGCAGTAGACAAGTCGAACAGTTCTTC

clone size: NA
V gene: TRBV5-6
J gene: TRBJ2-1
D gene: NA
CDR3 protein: CASSSDTLALKYNEQFF
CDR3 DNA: TGTGCCAGCAGCTCCGACACACTAGCACTAAAATACAATGAGCAGTTCTTC

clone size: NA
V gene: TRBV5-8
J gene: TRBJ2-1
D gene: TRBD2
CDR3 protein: CASSLMASGRRNEQFF
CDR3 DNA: TGTGCCAGCAGCTTGATGGCTAGCGGGAGGAGGAATGAGCAGTTCTTC

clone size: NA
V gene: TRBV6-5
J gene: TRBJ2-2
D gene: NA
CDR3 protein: CASSLRPEGTGELFF
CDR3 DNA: TGTGCCAGCAGCCTACGTCCGGAGGGAACCGGGGAGCTGTTTTTT

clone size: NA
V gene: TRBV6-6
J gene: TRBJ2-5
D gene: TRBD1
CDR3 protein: CASSNRGFGETQYF
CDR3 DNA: TGTGCCAGCAGTAACAGGGGTTTCGGAGAGACCCAGTACTTC

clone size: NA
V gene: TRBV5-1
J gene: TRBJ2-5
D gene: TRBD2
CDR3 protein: CASSFGGSQETQYF
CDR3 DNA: TGCGCCAGCAGCTTTGGCGGGAGCCAAGAGACCCAGTACTTC

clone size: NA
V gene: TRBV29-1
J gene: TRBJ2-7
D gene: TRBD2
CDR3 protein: CSVGLADINEQYF
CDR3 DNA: TGCAGCGTAGGGCTAGCGGACATAAACGAGCAGTACTTC

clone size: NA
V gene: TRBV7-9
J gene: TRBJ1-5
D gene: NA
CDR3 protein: CSSTEGGENQPQHF
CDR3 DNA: TGTTCCAGCACCGAGGGGGGGGAAAATCAGCCCCAGCATTTT

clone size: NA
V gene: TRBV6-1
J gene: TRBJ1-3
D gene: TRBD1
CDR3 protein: CASSVNPQGFSGNTIYF
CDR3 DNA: TGTGCCAGCAGTGTAAATCCACAGGGGTTCTCTGGAAACACCATATATTTT